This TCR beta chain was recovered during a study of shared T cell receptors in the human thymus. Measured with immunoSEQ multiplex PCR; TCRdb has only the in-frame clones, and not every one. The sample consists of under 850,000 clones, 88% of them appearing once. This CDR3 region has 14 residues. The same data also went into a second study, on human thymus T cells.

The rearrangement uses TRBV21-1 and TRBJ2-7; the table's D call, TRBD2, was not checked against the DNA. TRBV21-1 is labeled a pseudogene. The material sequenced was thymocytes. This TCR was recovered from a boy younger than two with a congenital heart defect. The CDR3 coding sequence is TGTGCCAGCAGCGTCGGACTGGCGGGGTACGAGCAGTACTTC. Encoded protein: CASSVGLAGYEQYF.